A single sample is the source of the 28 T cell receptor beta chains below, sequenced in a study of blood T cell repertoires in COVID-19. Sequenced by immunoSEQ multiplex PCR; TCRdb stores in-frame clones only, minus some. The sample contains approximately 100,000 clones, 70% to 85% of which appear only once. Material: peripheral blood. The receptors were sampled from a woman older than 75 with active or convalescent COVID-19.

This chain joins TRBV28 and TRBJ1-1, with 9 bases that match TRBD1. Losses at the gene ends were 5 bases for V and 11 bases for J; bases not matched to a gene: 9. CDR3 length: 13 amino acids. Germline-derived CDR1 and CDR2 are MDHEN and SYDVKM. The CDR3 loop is CASSPPDRGWAFF. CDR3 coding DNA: TGTGCCAGCAGTCCGCCCGACAGGGGGTGGGCTTTCTTT.

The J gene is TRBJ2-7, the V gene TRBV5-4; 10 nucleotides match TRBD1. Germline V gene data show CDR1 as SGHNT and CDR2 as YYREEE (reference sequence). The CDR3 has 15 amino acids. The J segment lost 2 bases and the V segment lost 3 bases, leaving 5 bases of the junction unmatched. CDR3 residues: CASSSGQGKTYEQYF. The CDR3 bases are TGTGCCAGCAGCTCGGGACAGGGGAAAACCTACGAGCAGTACTTC. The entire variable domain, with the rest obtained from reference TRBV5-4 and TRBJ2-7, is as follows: ETGVTQSPTHLIKTRGQQVTLRCSSQSGHNTVSWYQQALGQGPQFIFQYYREEENGRGNFPPRFSGLQFPNYSSELNVNALELDDSALYLCASSSGQGKTYEQYFGPGTRLTVT.

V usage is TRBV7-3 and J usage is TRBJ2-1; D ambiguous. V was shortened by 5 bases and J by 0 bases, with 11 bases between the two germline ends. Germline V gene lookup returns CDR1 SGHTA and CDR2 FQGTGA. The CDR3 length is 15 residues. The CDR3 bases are TGTGCCAGCAGCCTCGGAGTGAGCTCCTACAATGAGCAGTTCTTC. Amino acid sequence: CASSLGVSSYNEQFF. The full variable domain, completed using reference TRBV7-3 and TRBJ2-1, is GAGVSQTPSNKVTEKGKYVELRCDPISGHTALYWYRQSLGQGPEFLIYFQGTGAADDSGLPNDRFFAVRPEGSVSTLKIQRTERGDSAVYLCASSLGVSSYNEQFFGPGTRLTVL.

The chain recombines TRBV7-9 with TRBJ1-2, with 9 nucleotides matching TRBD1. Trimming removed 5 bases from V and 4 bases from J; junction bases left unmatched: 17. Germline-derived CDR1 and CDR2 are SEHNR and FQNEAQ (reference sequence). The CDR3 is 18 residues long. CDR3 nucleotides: TGTGCCAGCAGCCCATCCCGACAGGGGGTTCACCGAGGCTATGGCTACACCTTC. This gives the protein CASSPSRQGVHRGYGYTF.

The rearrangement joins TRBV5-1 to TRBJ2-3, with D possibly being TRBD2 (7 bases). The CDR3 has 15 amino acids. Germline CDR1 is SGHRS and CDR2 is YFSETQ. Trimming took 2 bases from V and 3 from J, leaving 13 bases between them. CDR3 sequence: CASSFWGGPTDTQYF. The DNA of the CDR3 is TGCGCCAGCAGCTTTTGGGGGGGCCCTACAGATACGCAGTATTTT. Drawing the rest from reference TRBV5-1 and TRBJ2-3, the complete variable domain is KAGVTQTPRYLIKTRGQQVTLSCSPISGHRSVSWYQQTPGQGLQFLFEYFSETQRNKGNFPGRFSGRQFSNSRSEMNVSTLELGDSALYLCASSFWGGPTDTQYFGPGTRLTVL.

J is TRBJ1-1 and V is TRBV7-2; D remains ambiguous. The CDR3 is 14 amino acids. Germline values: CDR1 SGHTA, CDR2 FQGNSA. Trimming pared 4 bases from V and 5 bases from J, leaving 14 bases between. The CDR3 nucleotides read TGTGCCAGCAGCTCAATACCGACGGGAACTGAAGCTTTCTTT. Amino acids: CASSSIPTGTEAFF.

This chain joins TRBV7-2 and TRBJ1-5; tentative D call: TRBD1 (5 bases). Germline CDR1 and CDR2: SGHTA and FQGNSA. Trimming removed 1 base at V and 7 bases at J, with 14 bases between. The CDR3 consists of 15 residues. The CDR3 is CASSLGQGIEQPQHF. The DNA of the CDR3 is TGTGCCAGCAGCTTAGGGCAGGGTATAGAACAGCCCCAGCATTTT.

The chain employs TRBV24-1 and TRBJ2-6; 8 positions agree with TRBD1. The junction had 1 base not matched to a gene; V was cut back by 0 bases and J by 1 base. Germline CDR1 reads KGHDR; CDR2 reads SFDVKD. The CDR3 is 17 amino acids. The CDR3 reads CATSDLRTGSGANVLTF. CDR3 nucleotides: TGTGCCACCAGTGATTTGAGGACAGGGTCTGGGGCCAACGTCCTGACTTTC.

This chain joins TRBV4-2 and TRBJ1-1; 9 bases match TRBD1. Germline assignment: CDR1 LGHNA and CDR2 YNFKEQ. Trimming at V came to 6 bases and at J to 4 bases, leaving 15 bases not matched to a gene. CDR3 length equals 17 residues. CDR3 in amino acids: CASSRDRVRDRGTEAFF. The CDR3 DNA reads TGTGCCAGCAGTCGGGACAGGGTAAGGGATCGGGGCACTGAAGCTTTCTTT.

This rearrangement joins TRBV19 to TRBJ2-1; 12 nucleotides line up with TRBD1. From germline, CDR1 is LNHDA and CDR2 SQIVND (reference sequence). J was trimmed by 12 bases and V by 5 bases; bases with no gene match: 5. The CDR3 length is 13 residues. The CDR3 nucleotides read TGTGCCAGTAGTCCGGGACAGGGGGCCTCGCAGTTCTTC. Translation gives CASSPGQGASQFF. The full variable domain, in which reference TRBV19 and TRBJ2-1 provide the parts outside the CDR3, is DGGITQSPKYLFRKEGQNVTLSCEQNLNHDAMYWYRQDPGQGLRLIYYSQIVNDFQKGDIAEGYSVSREKKESFPLTVTSAQKNPTAFYLCASSPGQGASQFFGPGTRLTVL.

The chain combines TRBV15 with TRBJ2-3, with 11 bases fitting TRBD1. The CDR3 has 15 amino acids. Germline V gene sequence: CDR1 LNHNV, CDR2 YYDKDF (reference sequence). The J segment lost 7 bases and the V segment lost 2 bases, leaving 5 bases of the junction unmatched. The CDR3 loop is CATSRLGQGANTQYF. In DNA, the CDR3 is TGTGCCACCAGCAGACTTGGACAGGGGGCTAATACGCAGTATTTT.

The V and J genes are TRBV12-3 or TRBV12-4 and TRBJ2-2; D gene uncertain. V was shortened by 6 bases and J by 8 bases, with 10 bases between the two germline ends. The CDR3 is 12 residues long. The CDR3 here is CASSPVVGELFF. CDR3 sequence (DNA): TGTGCCAGCAGCCCCGTTGTTGGGGAGCTGTTTTTT.

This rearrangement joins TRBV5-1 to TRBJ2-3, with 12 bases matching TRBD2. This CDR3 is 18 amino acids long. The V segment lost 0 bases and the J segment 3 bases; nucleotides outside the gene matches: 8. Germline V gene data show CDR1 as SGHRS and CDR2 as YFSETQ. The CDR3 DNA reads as TGCGCCAGCAGCTTGGCCAGGACTAGCGGGGAATTGACAGATACGCAGTATTTT. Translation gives CASSLARTSGELTDTQYF.

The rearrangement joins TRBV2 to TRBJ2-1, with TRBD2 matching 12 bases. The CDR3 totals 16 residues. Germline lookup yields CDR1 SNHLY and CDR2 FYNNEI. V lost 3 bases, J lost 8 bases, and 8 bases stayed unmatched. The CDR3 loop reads CASSDPSGGALDEQFF. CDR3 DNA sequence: TGTGCCAGCAGTGACCCTAGCGGGGGGGCCTTAGATGAGCAGTTCTTC.

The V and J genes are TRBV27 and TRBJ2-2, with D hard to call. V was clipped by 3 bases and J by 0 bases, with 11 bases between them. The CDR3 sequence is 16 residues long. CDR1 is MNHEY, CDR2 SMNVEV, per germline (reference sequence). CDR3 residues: CASSFPSPANTGELFF. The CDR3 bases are TGTGCCAGCAGTTTCCCTAGTCCCGCGAACACCGGGGAGCTGTTTTTT.

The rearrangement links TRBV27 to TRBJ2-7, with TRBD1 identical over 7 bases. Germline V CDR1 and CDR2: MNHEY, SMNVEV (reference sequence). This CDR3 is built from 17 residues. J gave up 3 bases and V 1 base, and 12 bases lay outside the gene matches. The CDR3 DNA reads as TGTGCCAGCAGTTTATATCAGGGGGACAGACGATTCTACGAGCAGTACTTC. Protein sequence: CASSLYQGDRRFYEQYF.

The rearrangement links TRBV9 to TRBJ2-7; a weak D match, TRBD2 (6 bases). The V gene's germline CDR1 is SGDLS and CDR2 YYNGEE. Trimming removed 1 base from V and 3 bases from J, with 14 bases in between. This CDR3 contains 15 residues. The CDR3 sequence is CASSVTAGQGYEQYF. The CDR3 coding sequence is TGTGCCAGCAGCGTAACCGCGGGGCAGGGCTACGAGCAGTACTTC.

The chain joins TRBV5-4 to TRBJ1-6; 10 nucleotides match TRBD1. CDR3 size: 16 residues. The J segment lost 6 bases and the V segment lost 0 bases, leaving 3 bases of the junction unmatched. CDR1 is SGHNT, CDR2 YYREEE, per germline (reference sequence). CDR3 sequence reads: CASSLGQGAVNSPLHF. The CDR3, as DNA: TGTGCCAGCAGCTTGGGACAGGGGGCTGTTAATTCACCCCTCCACTTT.

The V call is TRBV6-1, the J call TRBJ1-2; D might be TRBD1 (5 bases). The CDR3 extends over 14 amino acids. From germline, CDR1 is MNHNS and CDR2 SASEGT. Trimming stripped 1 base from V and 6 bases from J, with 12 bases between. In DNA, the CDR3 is TGTGCCAGCAGTGAAGTCACAGGCAACGATGGCTACACCTTC. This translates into CASSEVTGNDGYTF.

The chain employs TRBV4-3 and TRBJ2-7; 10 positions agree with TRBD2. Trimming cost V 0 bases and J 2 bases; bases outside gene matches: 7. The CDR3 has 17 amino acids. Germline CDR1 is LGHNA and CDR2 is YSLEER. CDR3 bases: TGCGCCAGCAGCCAAGATCCGGGTAGCGGGAGGACCTACGAGCAGTACTTC. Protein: CASSQDPGSGRTYEQYF.

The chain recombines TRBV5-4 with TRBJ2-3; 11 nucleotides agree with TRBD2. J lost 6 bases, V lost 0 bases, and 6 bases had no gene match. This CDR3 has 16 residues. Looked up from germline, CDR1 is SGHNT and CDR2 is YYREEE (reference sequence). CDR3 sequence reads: CASSLGSGGASDTQYF. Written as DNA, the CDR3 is TGTGCCAGCAGCTTGGGTAGCGGGGGGGCCTCCGATACGCAGTATTTT.

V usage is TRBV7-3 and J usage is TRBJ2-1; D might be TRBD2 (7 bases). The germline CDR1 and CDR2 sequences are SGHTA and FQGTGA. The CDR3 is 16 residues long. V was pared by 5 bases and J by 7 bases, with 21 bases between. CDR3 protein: CASSPLGGGLVNEQFF. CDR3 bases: TGTGCCAGCAGCCCACTAGGGGGGGGGCTGGTAAATGAGCAGTTCTTC.

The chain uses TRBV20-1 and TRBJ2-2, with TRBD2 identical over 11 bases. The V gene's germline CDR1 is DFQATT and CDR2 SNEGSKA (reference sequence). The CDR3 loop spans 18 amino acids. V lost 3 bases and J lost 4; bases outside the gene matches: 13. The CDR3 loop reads CSASRVTSGSISTGELFF. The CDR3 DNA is TGCAGTGCTAGTCGTGTTACTAGCGGGAGTATTAGCACCGGGGAGCTGTTTTTT.

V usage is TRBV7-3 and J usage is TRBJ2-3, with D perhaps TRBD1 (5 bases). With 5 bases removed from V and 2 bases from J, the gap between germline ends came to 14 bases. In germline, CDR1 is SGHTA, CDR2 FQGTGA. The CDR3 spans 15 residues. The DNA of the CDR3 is TGTGCCAGCAGCCCGAACCGACAGTTCACAGATACGCAGTATTTT. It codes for CASSPNRQFTDTQYF.

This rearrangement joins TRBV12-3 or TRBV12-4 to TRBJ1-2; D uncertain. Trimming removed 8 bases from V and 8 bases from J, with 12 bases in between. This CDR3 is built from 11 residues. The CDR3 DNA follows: TGTGCCAGCTCTTTTCGAGCCGGCTACACCTTC. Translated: CASSFRAGYTF.

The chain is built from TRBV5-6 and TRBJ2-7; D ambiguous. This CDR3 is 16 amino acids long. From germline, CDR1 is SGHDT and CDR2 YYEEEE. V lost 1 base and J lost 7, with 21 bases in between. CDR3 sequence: CASSLRTGSYVGEQYF. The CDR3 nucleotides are TGTGCCAGCAGCTTGCGTACGGGTTCGTACGTTGGGGAGCAGTACTTC.

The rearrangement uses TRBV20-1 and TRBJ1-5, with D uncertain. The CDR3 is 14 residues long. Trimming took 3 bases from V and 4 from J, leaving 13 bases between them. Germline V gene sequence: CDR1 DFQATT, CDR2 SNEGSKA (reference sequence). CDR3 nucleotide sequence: TGCAGTGCTAGTCGGACTCAAGTGAATCAGCCCCAGCATTTT. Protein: CSASRTQVNQPQHF.

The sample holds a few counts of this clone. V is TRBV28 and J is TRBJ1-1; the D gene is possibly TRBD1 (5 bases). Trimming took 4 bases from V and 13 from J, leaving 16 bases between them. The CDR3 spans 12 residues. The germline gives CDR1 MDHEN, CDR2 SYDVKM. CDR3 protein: CASSSDRNIDFF. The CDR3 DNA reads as TGTGCCAGCAGTTCTGACAGAAATATTGATTTCTTT.